This is a list of T cell receptor beta chains from one sample in a study of breast tumors, draining lymph nodes, adjacent tissues. MiXCR, run by TCRdb on the multiplex PCR reads, gives a single entry per CDR3 protein. The table shows more than 50,000 distinct CDR3 sequences, with around 40% occurring only once. The specimen was breast tumor tissue. The receptors originated from a female donor with breast cancer. Some clones in this sample may be carry-over from other donors' samples. CDR3s include the opening cysteine and the closing phenylalanine or tryptophan. A D gene is named only where the DNA matches it firmly. The size of a clone is reported for some rows only, either as once, few or many, or as a class for expanded clones.

J: TRBJ2-7
D: TRBD2
size: many
V: TRBV4-1
DNA: TGCGCCAGCAGAAAGACTAGCGGGGGCTCCTACGAGCAGTACTTC
CDR3: CASRKTSGGSYEQYF

J: TRBJ2-7
D: TRBD1
size: many
V: TRBV30
DNA: TGTGCCTGGAGTCACAGGGGGAGTCTACGCGAGCAGTACTTC
CDR3: CAWSHRGSLREQYF

J: TRBJ2-3
D: .
size: many
V: TRBV5-6
DNA: TGTGCCAGCAGCTCATATCGACTCGGGAATACAGATACGCAGTATTTT
CDR3: CASSSYRLGNTDTQYF

J: TRBJ2-5
D: TRBD2
size: once
V: TRBV6-4
DNA: TGTGCCAGCAGTGACTCTCCGGGAGGGTACGAGACCCAGTACTTC
CDR3: CASSDSPGGYETQYF

J: TRBJ2-5
D: .
size: large
V: TRBV7-9
DNA: TGTGCCAGCAGCTTAACCGCCGAAAGATCTCGAGGGACCCAGTACTTC
CDR3: CASSLTAERSRGTQYF

J: TRBJ1-1
D: .
size: few
V: TRBV20-1
DNA: TGCAGTGCTAGACGAACAGGGAACACTGAAGCTTTCTTT
CDR3: CSARRTGNTEAFF

J: TRBJ2-5
D: .
size: many
V: TRBV29-1
DNA: TGCAGCGGGCGGGACACCCGCCAAGAGACCCAGTACTTC
CDR3: CSGRDTRQETQYF

J: TRBJ2-7
D: TRBD2
size: .
V: TRBV15
DNA: TGTGCCACCAGCAGGGCCCCCCTCGGGACTAGCGGGATGAGAGGCGAGCAGTACTTC
CDR3: CATSRAPLGTSGMRGEQYF

J: TRBJ2-7
D: TRBD2
size: many
V: TRBV5-1
DNA: TGCGCCAGCAGCAGAGGCGGGGGTCGGGCGGGAGGTTTGTACGAGCAGTACTTC
CDR3: CASSRGGGRAGGLYEQYF

J: TRBJ2-6
D: TRBD2
size: many
V: TRBV9
DNA: TGTGCCAGCAGCGTAGACTCGGGAGGGCCACCTGGGGCCAACGTCCTGACTTTC
CDR3: CASSVDSGGPPGANVLTF

J: TRBJ1-2
D: TRBD1
size: many
V: TRBV5-5
DNA: TGTGCCAGCAGACTGACAGGGCGCGCTAGCTACACCTTC
CDR3: CASRLTGRASYTF

J: TRBJ2-7
D: TRBD1
size: .
V: TRBV6-6
DNA: TGTGCCAGCACCGAAGGGACAGGGCCCTACGAGCAGTACTTC
CDR3: CASTEGTGPYEQYF

J: TRBJ1-1
D: .
size: many
V: TRBV19
DNA: TGTGCCAGTAGTATGTCCCAGGACACTGAAGCTTTCTTT
CDR3: CASSMSQDTEAFF

J: TRBJ2-1
D: TRBD2
size: .
V: TRBV7-2
DNA: TGTGCCAGCAGCTTAGAGGGGACTAGCGGAAAATACAATGAGCAGTTCTTC
CDR3: CASSLEGTSGKYNEQFF

J: TRBJ1-4
D: .
size: .
V: TRBV10-3
DNA: TGTGCCATCAGTGATTACGAGGGCACTAATGAAAAGCTGTTTTTT
CDR3: CAISDYEGTNEKLFF

J: TRBJ2-2
D: .
size: many
V: TRBV30
DNA: TGTGCCTGGAGTACAGGGACAAACACCGGGGAGCTGTTTTTT
CDR3: CAWSTGTNTGELFF

J: TRBJ2-5
D: TRBD2
size: .
V: TRBV4-3
DNA: TGCGCCAGCAGCCAAGACGGACTAGCGGGGGCCCAGTACTTC
CDR3: CASSQDGLAGAQYF

J: TRBJ2-7
D: TRBD2
size: .
V: TRBV7-2
DNA: TGTGCCAGCAGCATACGGACTAGCGGGAGCTACGAGCAGCACTTC
CDR3: CASSIRTSGSYEQHF

J: TRBJ1-2
D: TRBD1
size: .
V: TRBV24-1
DNA: TGTGCCACCAGTGATCCGGGACAGGGAAGGCGTGGCTACACCTTC
CDR3: CATSDPGQGRRGYTF

J: TRBJ2-7
D: .
size: .
V: TRBV2
DNA: TGTGCCAGCATTAAGGGGTCCTACGAGCAGTACTTC
CDR3: CASIKGSYEQYF

J: TRBJ2-7
D: .
size: .
V: TRBV2
DNA: TGTGCCAGCAGTGAATTGGTCTCCTACGAGCAGTACTTC
CDR3: CASSELVSYEQYF

J: TRBJ1-1
D: TRBD1
size: few
V: TRBV7-9
DNA: TGTGCCAGCAGCCCACAGGGGAGGACTGAAGCTTTCTTT
CDR3: CASSPQGRTEAFF

J: TRBJ2-5
D: .
size: .
V: TRBV4-1
DNA: TGCGCCAGCAGCCAAATGGGACTGGCGGGAATGGAGACCCAGTACTTC
CDR3: CASSQMGLAGMETQYF

J: TRBJ2-7
D: TRBD2
size: many
V: TRBV13
DNA: TGTGCCAGCAGCTTGCGGGAGGCCAACTCCTACGAGCAGTACTTC
CDR3: CASSLREANSYEQYF

J: TRBJ2-5
D: TRBD2
size: many
V: TRBV5-6
DNA: TGTGCCAGCAGCCAGGCGCGGGCTAGCGGTAGGGAAGAGACCCAGTACTTC
CDR3: CASSQARASGREETQYF

J: TRBJ2-7
D: .
size: .
V: TRBV9
DNA: TGTGCCAGCAGCGTAGGGGGTACAGGCGCTACCTACGAGCAGTACTTC
CDR3: CASSVGGTGATYEQYF

J: TRBJ1-4
D: TRBD1
size: many
V: TRBV5-6
DNA: TGTGCCAGCATGCCGGGACAGGGGTTATCTAATGAAAAACTGTTTTTT
CDR3: CASMPGQGLSNEKLFF

J: TRBJ1-1
D: .
size: few
V: TRBV7-9
DNA: TGTGCCAGCAGCTTAGTGCAGGGCATCGGGACTGAAGCTTTCTTT
CDR3: CASSLVQGIGTEAFF

J: TRBJ1-3
D: .
size: many
V: TRBV4-1
DNA: TGCGCCAGCAGCCAAGTTGGTGGGCGGCAGTCTGGAAACACCATATATTTT
CDR3: CASSQVGGRQSGNTIYF

J: TRBJ1-3
D: .
size: .
V: TRBV30
DNA: TGTGCCTTTGAGGGAAACACCATATATTTT
CDR3: CAFEGNTIYF

J: TRBJ1-3
D: .
size: .
V: TRBV2
DNA: TGTGCCAGCAGCCCACAGGGCTCTGGAAACACCATATATTTT
CDR3: CASSPQGSGNTIYF

J: TRBJ1-6
D: TRBD1
size: once
V: TRBV20-1
DNA: TGCAGTGCTAGGGGACAGGGGGTTTATAATTCACCCCTCCACTTT
CDR3: CSARGQGVYNSPLHF

J: TRBJ2-3
D: TRBD2
size: many
V: TRBV6-1
DNA: TGTGCCAGCAGTAACCTAGCGGGGAGCACAGATACGCAGTATTTT
CDR3: CASSNLAGSTDTQYF

J: TRBJ2-1
D: TRBD2
size: many
V: TRBV15
DNA: TGTGCCACCAGGAGCGGGAGGGTTGGCAATGAGCAGTTCTTC
CDR3: CATRSGRVGNEQFF

J: TRBJ2-3
D: .
size: few
V: TRBV5-4
DNA: TGTGCCAGCAGCTTGGACAGGGCGGCAGATACGCAGTATTTT
CDR3: CASSLDRAADTQYF

J: TRBJ2-3
D: TRBD2
size: many
V: TRBV9
DNA: TGTGCCAGCAGCGAAGCGGGAGGCCCCCCAGATACGCAGTATTTT
CDR3: CASSEAGGPPDTQYF

J: TRBJ1-6
D: .
size: .
V: TRBV2
DNA: TGTGCCAGCATGTTCGGGCGGAAAGGGGATTCACCCCTCCACTTT
CDR3: CASMFGRKGDSPLHF

J: TRBJ1-6
D: TRBD1
size: many
V: TRBV28
DNA: TGTGCCAGCAGTCCACCACAGGGGACGGATAATTCACCCCTCCACTTT
CDR3: CASSPPQGTDNSPLHF

J: TRBJ2-1
D: .
size: .
V: TRBV7-2
DNA: TGTGCCAGCAGCTTAGTTCTTGGTGCGAGCTCCTACAATGAGCAGTTCTTC
CDR3: CASSLVLGASSYNEQFF

J: TRBJ2-7
D: TRBD2
size: many
V: TRBV20-1
DNA: TGCAGTGCAACCACCGGGACTAGCGGGAGTGAGCAGTACTTC
CDR3: CSATTGTSGSEQYF

J: TRBJ2-1
D: TRBD2
size: .
V: TRBV7-3
DNA: TGTGCCAGCAGCCTCTATGGGACTAGCGGGCAAGGGAATGAGCAGTTCTTC
CDR3: CASSLYGTSGQGNEQFF

J: TRBJ1-1
D: TRBD1
size: .
V: TRBV12-3/TRBV12-4
DNA: TGTGCCAGCAGCATGGACAGGAGCAACACTGAAGCTTTCTTT
CDR3: CASSMDRSNTEAFF

J: TRBJ1-4
D: .
size: .
V: TRBV15
DNA: TGTGCCACCGTGGACGAGCCCGATGAAAAACTGTTTTTT
CDR3: CATVDEPDEKLFF

J: TRBJ1-2
D: TRBD1
size: many
V: TRBV4-3
DNA: TGCGCCAGCAGCCAAGATCCCCAGGACAGGGGTGGCTACACCTTC
CDR3: CASSQDPQDRGGYTF

J: TRBJ2-3
D: .
size: .
V: TRBV7-9
DNA: TGTGCCAGCAGCTTAGCACTTCAAGATACGCAGTATTTT
CDR3: CASSLALQDTQYF

J: TRBJ1-2
D: .
size: many
V: TRBV6-2/TRBV6-3
DNA: TGTGCCAGCAATTTGGAACAGGGTGGTGGCTACACCTTC
CDR3: CASNLEQGGGYTF

J: TRBJ1-5
D: TRBD1
size: many
V: TRBV15
DNA: TGTGCCACCAGCACGACAGGGTGGAATCAGCCCCAGCATTTT
CDR3: CATSTTGWNQPQHF